This is a list of T cell receptor beta chains from one sample in a study of human T cells and chemical hapten exposure. TCRdb re-derived calls from the RACE reads in MiXCR, one entry per CDR3 protein. The sample comprises over 70,000 distinct CDR3 sequences, approximately 10% of which are singletons, and around 1.5% rests with the top ten. Source: whole blood, taken in connection with sensitization to the hapten diphenylcyclopropenone (DPC). These receptors were taken from a man between 18 and 35 years old with alopecia areata. Some clones in this sample may be carry-over from other donors' samples. Both conserved end residues are part of each CDR3. Each record gives: V gene, D gene, J gene, clone size, CDR3 DNA, CDR3 protein. D genes are given only for firm matches. The size of a clone is reported for some rows only, either as once, few or many, or as a class for expanded clones.

>TRBV7-9|NA|TRBJ2-3|NA
TGTGCCAGCAGGTTCGGGGCCCGGGATACGCAGTATTTT
CASRFGARDTQYF
>TRBV7-6|NA|TRBJ2-5|few
TGTGCCAGCAGCTTGGTGAGAGGGAGTCGGGAGACCCAGTACTTC
CASSLVRGSRETQYF
>TRBV7-7|NA|TRBJ2-2|few
TGTGCCAGCGGGGCCTTTGTGGGTTCCACCGGGGAGCTGTTTTTT
CASGAFVGSTGELFF
>TRBV5-1|NA|TRBJ1-1|NA
TGCGCCAGCAGCTTGGAGCGGGGTGGAATCGATGACGGGTTCTTT
CASSLERGGIDDGFF
>TRBV19|NA|TRBJ2-7|many
TGTGCCAGTAGTATGACCTCCTACGAGCAGTACTTC
CASSMTSYEQYF
>TRBV6-5|TRBD2|TRBJ2-3|many
TGTGCCAGCAGCCGACTAGCGGGGGGCCGAGGTACGCAGTATTTT
CASSRLAGGRGTQYF
>TRBV7-6|NA|TRBJ1-5|NA
TGTGCCAGCAGCTTAGTCGGGGCCAATCAGCCCCAGCATTTT
CASSLVGANQPQHF
>TRBV4-1|TRBD1|TRBJ2-1|few
TGCGCCAGCAGCCTTACTCCGGGACAGGGAAACTATCAGCAGTTCTTC
CASSLTPGQGNYQQFF
>TRBV27|NA|TRBJ1-1|few
TGTGCCAGCAAACTGACCGGGAACACTGAAGCTTTCTTT
CASKLTGNTEAFF
>TRBV6-6|NA|TRBJ1-2|many
TGTGCCAGCAGCCCTTCCCTGGGCTACACCTTC
CASSPSLGYTF
>TRBV5-6|NA|TRBJ1-1|many
TGTGCCAGCAGCGAAACGGGTTCGAACACTGAAGCTTTCTTT
CASSETGSNTEAFF
>TRBV6-2/TRBV6-3|TRBD1|TRBJ1-1|many
TGTGCCAGCAGCCGTGACAGGGTGATGAACACTGAAGCTTTCTTT
CASSRDRVMNTEAFF
>TRBV20-1|NA|TRBJ2-7|medium-sized
TGCAGTGCTAGAGAGGATGGTAACGAGCAGTACTTC
CSAREDGNEQYF
>TRBV10-3|NA|TRBJ2-5|few
TGTGCCATCAGCAGGGGTTGGGAGACCCAGTACTTC
CAISRGWETQYF
>TRBV14|TRBD1|TRBJ2-7|NA
TGTGCCAGCAGCCAAGGGACAGGGGCCTACGAGCAGTACTTC
CASSQGTGAYEQYF
>TRBV7-2|NA|TRBJ2-6|NA
TGTGCCAGCAGCACCTGGGGGGCTGGGGCCAACGTCCTGACTTTC
CASSTWGAGANVLTF
>TRBV7-3|TRBD1|TRBJ2-2|many
TGTGCCAGCAGCTTAAGGGGACAGGGGAACACCGGGGAGCTGTTTTTT
CASSLRGQGNTGELFF
>TRBV11-2|TRBD1|TRBJ2-7|many
TGTGCCAGCAGCTGGGACAGCTACGAGCAGTACTTC
CASSWDSYEQYF
>TRBV7-6|TRBD1|TRBJ2-2|few
TGTGCCAGCAGGGCCGGACAGGGGGACACCGGGGAGCTGTTTTTT
CASRAGQGDTGELFF
>TRBV28|TRBD1|TRBJ2-2|NA
TGTGCCAGCAGGCCCCTGGACAGGGGGCGGTCCGGGGAGCTGTTTTTT
CASRPLDRGRSGELFF
>TRBV5-1|NA|TRBJ1-1|NA
TGCGCCAGCAGCTTGGACGGGAGCACTGAAGCTTTCTTT
CASSLDGSTEAFF
>TRBV7-8|NA|TRBJ2-4|many
TGTGCCAGCAGCTTGAGTAGTATCGGAAACATTCAGTACTTC
CASSLSSIGNIQYF
>TRBV7-2|NA|TRBJ2-5|few
TGTGCCAGCAGCTTATCTAGGGGCGGTTTTGGAGAGACCCAGTACTTC
CASSLSRGGFGETQYF
>TRBV7-2|NA|TRBJ2-7|few
TGTGCCAGCAGCTTAGCGGGCAGGGGCTACTCCTACGAGCAGTACTTC
CASSLAGRGYSYEQYF
>TRBV6-5|NA|TRBJ1-1|NA
TGTGCCAGCAGTTACGAGGGGACACTGGTCGGGACTGAAGCTTTCTTT
CASSYEGTLVGTEAFF
>TRBV28|TRBD1|TRBJ1-1|few
TGTGCCAGCACTCCGACAGGGGGTTCCACTGAAGCTTTCTTT
CASTPTGGSTEAFF
>TRBV7-3|TRBD2|TRBJ2-5|few
TGTGCCAGCAGCTATGGACTAGCGGGGCCACAAGAGACCCAGTACTTC
CASSYGLAGPQETQYF
>TRBV7-2|NA|TRBJ2-7|many
TGTGCCAGCAGCTTAGTGGAAGGCAGCGCCTACGAGCAGTACTTC
CASSLVEGSAYEQYF
>TRBV7-7|TRBD2|TRBJ2-1|few
TGTGCCAGCAGCTTACACCCTAGCGGGGGGTCCTCTAATGAGCAGTTCTTC
CASSLHPSGGSSNEQFF
>TRBV7-8|NA|TRBJ2-5|few
TGTGCCAGCAGCGCGTCCGACGCCGTCCGAGAGACCCAGTACTTC
CASSASDAVRETQYF
>TRBV7-9|NA|TRBJ2-7|few
TGTGCCAGCAGCTCAGGACGGATCTACGAGCAGTACTTC
CASSSGRIYEQYF
>TRBV13|TRBD1|TRBJ2-4|many
TGTGCCAGCAGCAGCGGGACAGGGTTTGGGGCCAAAAACATTCAGTACTTC
CASSSGTGFGAKNIQYF
>TRBV7-2|NA|TRBJ2-1|few
TGTGCCAGCAGCTTACAGTCGGGGCGGGGGCACAATGAGCAGTTCTTC
CASSLQSGRGHNEQFF
>TRBV19|NA|TRBJ1-1|NA
TGTGCCAGTAGTCAGGACAGAGTGAACACTGAAGCTTTCTTT
CASSQDRVNTEAFF
>TRBV6-6|NA|TRBJ2-1|many
TGTGCCACCGAACAGGACAATGAGCAGTTCTTC
CATEQDNEQFF
>TRBV20-1|TRBD2|TRBJ2-3|many
TGCAGTGCTAGAGATGGAGTAGGGAGGGCCCCAGATACGCAGTATTTT
CSARDGVGRAPDTQYF
>TRBV6-6|NA|TRBJ2-3|NA
TGTGCCAGCACCACGGGACGTGGGATGGCAGATACGCAGTATTTT
CASTTGRGMADTQYF
>TRBV20-1|TRBD1|TRBJ2-7|few
TGCAGTGCTAGTATTACCGGACAGGGGGGGGAGCAGTACTTC
CSASITGQGGEQYF
>TRBV12-2|NA|TRBJ1-5|NA
TGTGCAAGTCGCTTAGCTGACAGGGAAGGAGGTCAGCCCCAGCATTTT
CASRLADREGGQPQHF
>TRBV3-1|NA|TRBJ2-1|many
TGTGCCAGCAGCCAAGATATGGTAGGATATGAGCAGTTCTTC
CASSQDMVGYEQFF
>TRBV7-6|NA|TRBJ2-1|few
TGTGCCAGCAGCTTAAATGGGGGGCCCTACAATGAGCAGTTCTTC
CASSLNGGPYNEQFF
>TRBV6-5|TRBD1|TRBJ1-1|few
TGTGCCAGCAGTCCAGGGACAGCTCCTGAAGCTTTCTTT
CASSPGTAPEAFF
>TRBV29-1|NA|TRBJ2-2|few
TGCAGCGTTGGCAGGGTCGAAAACACCGGGGAGCTGTTTTTT
CSVGRVENTGELFF
>TRBV19|NA|TRBJ2-2|few
TGTGCCAGTAGCCCTTTGGTACAAAACACCGGGGAGCTGTTTTTT
CASSPLVQNTGELFF
>TRBV4-3|TRBD1|TRBJ1-4|many
TGCGCCAGCAGCCAAGACCGGACAGGGGGAAATGAAAAACTGTTTTTT
CASSQDRTGGNEKLFF